These 5 T cell receptor beta chains were sequenced from one sample in a study of T cells in Graves' hyperthyroidism and ophthalmopathy. It was RNA transcripts that yielded the amplified TCR beta CDR3 regions. An initial round of RT-PCR targeting the TCR CDR3 relied on the HTBI primer set. One entry per CDR3 protein, called by TCRdb with MiXCR from the multiplex PCR reads. The repertoire holds some 800,000 distinct CDR3 sequences, with 38% as singletons. The specimen was blood. These receptor sequences come from a man between 18 and 29 years old with Graves' hyperthyroidism.

This clonotype was counted at least ten times. V and J are TRBV15 and TRBJ2-7; D unclear. Germline CDR1 LNHNV, CDR2 YYDKDF (reference sequence). The CDR3 extends over 16 amino acids. The V gene lost 0 bases and the J gene lost 7 bases, with 19 bases spanning the gap. CDR3 nucleotide sequence: TGTGCCACCAGCAGAGATCGAGGATCAATGGGAAGAGAGCAGTACTTC. It encodes CATSRDRGSMGREQYF. Drawing the rest from reference TRBV15 and TRBJ2-7, the complete variable domain is DAMVIQNPRYQVTQFGKPVTLSCSQTLNHNVMYWYQQKSSQAPKLLFHYYDKDFNNEADTPDNFQSRRPNTSFCFLDIRSPGLGDTAMYLCATSRDRGSMGREQYFGPGTRLTVT.

The sample holds one count of this clonotype. The J gene is TRBJ2-5, the V gene TRBV19, with TRBD1 as a possible D gene (5 bases). V was clipped by 3 bases and J by 9 bases, with 17 bases between them. This CDR3 comprises 14 residues. Germline V gives CDR1 LNHDA, CDR2 SQIVND (reference sequence). The CDR3 is CASSINRSNQPQYF. For the CDR3, the DNA is TGTGCCAGTAGTATTAACAGGAGCAATCAGCCCCAGTACTTC.

This clonotype was seen more than once but under ten times. The V call is TRBV12-3 or TRBV12-4, the J call TRBJ2-7; 8 nucleotides match TRBD1. The CDR3 runs to 15 residues. V lost 6 bases, J lost 5 bases, and 12 bases stayed unmatched. The CDR3 bases are TGTGCCAGCAGGTCGACAGGGGAAAATCGCAACGAGCAGTACTTC. Its protein product is CASRSTGENRNEQYF.

The genes are TRBV7-9 and TRBJ1-2; TRBD1 matches at 8 bases. V was clipped by 5 bases and J by 7 bases; unmatched bases: 12. Germline loops: CDR1 SEHNR, CDR2 FQNEAQ (reference sequence). The CDR3 extends over 15 amino acids. The CDR3 here is CASSPSGQGGSGYTF. The CDR3 DNA reads as TGTGCCAGCAGCCCAAGTGGACAGGGCGGCTCTGGCTACACCTTC.

At least ten counts were recorded for this clonotype. The chain is built from TRBV7-3 and TRBJ2-5; weak D call: TRBD1 (6 bases). CDR1 is SGHTA, CDR2 FQGTGA, per germline. Trimming removed 2 bases from V and 1 base from J, with 8 bases in between. This CDR3 spans 14 amino acids. The CDR3 region is CASSLAGVQETQYF. CDR3 sequence (DNA): TGTGCCAGCAGCTTAGCAGGGGTCCAAGAGACCCAGTACTTC.